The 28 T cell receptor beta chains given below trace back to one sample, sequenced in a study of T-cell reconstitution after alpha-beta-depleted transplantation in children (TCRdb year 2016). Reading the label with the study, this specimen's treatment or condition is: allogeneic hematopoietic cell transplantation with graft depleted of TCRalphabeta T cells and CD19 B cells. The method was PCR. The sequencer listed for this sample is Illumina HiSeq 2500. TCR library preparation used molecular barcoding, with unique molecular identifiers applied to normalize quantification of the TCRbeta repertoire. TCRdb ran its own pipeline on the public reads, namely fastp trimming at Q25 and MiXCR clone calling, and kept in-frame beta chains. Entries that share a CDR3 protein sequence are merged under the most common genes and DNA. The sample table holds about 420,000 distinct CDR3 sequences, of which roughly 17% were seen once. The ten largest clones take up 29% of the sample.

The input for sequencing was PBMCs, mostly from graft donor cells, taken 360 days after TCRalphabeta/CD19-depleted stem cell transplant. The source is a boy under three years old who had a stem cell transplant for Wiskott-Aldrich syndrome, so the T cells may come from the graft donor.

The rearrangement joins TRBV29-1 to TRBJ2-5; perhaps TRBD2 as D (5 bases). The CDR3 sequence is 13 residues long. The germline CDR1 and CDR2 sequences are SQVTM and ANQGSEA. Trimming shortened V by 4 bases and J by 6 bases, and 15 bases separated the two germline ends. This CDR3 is CSVGEGVRKTQYF. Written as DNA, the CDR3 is TGCAGCGTTGGAGAGGGCGTCAGGAAGACCCAGTACTTC.

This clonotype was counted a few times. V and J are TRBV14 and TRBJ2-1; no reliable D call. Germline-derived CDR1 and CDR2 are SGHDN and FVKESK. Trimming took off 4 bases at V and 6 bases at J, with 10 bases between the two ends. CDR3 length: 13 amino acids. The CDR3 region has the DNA TGTGCCAGCAGCCGCGCCCAGCTCAATGAGCAGTTCTTC. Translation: CASSRAQLNEQFF.

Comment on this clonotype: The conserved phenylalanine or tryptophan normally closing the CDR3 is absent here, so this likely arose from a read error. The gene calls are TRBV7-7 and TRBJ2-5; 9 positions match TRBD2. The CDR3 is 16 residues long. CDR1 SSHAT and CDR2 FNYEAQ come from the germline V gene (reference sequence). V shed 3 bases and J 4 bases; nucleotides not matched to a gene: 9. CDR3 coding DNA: TGTGCCAGCAGCTTGGCTAGCGGGGTTACCGGAGAGACCCAGTACTTA. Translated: CASSLASGVTGETQYL.

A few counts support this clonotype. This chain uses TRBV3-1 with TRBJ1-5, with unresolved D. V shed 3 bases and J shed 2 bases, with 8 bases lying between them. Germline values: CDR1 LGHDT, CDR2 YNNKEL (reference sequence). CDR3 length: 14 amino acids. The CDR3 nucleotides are TGTGCCAGCAGCCACACAGTAGGCAATCAGCCCCAGCATTTT. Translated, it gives CASSHTVGNQPQHF.

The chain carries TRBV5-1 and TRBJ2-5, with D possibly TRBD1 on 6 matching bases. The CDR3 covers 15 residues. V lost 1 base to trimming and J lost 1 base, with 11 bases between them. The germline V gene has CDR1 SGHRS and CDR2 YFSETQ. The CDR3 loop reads CASSLKGELQETQYF. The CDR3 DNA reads TGCGCCAGCAGCTTGAAGGGGGAACTCCAAGAGACCCAGTACTTC.

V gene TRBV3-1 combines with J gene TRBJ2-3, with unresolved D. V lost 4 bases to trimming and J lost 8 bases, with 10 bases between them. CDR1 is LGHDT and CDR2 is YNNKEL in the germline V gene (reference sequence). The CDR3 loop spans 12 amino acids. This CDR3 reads CASSPPGPTQYF. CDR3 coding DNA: TGTGCCAGCAGCCCCCCGGGCCCTACGCAGTATTTT.

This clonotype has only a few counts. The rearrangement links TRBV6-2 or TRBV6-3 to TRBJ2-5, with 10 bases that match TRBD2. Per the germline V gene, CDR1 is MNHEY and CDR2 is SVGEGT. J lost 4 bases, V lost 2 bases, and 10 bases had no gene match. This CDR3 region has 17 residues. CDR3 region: CASSYAPIIAGGETQYF. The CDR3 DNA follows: TGTGCCAGCAGTTACGCTCCGATTATAGCGGGAGGAGAGACCCAGTACTTC.

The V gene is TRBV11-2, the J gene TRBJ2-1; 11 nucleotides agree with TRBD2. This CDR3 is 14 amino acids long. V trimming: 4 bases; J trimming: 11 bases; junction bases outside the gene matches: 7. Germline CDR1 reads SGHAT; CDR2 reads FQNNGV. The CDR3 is CASSSLRLAGKQFF. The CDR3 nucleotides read TGTGCCAGCAGCTCCCTAAGACTAGCGGGAAAGCAGTTCTTC.

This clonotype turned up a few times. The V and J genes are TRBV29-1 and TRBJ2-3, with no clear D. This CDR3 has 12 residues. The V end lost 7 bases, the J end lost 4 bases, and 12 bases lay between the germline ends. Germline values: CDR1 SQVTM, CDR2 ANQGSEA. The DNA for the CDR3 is TGCAGCGGAATCGGGCCGGCAGATACGCAGTATTTT. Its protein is CSGIGPADTQYF.

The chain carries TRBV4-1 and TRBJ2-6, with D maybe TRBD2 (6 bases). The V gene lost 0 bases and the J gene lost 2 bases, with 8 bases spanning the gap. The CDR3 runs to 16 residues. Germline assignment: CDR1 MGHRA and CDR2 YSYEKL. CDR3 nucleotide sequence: TGCGCCAGCAGCCAAGAGGCGGGGACTGGGGCCAACGTCCTGACTTTC. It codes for CASSQEAGTGANVLTF.

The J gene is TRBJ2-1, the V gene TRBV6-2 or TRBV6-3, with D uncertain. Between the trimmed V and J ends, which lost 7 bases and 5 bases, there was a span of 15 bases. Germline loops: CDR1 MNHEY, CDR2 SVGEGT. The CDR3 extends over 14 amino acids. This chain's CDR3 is CASNPLSQHNEQFF. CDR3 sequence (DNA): TGTGCCAGCAACCCTCTTTCGCAGCACAATGAGCAGTTCTTC.

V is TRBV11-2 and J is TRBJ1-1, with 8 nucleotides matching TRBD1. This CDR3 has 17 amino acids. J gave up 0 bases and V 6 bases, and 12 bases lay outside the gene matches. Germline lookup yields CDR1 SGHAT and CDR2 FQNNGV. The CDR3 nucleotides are TGTGCCAGCAGACCTTGGACAGGGCGAACACTGAACACTGAAGCTTTCTTT. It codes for CASRPWTGRTLNTEAFF.

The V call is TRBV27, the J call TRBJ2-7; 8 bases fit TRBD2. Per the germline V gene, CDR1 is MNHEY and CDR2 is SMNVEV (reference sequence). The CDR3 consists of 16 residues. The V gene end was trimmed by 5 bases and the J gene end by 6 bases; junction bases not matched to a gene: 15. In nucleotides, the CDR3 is TGTGCCAGCAGTCCACACAGCGGGAGCCCTATGGGCGAGCAGTACTTC. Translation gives CASSPHSGSPMGEQYF.

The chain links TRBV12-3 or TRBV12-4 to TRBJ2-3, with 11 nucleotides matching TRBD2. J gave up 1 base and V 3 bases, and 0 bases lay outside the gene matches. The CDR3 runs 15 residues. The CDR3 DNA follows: TGTGCCAGCAGTTTGACTAGCGGGGGCACAGATACGCAGTATTTT. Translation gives CASSLTSGGTDTQYF.

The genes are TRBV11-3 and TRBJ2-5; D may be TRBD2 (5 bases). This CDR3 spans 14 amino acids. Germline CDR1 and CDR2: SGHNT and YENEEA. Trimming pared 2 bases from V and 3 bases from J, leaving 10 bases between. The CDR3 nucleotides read TGTGCCAGCAGCTTACCAAGACTAAAAGAGACCCAGTACTTC. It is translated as CASSLPRLKETQYF.

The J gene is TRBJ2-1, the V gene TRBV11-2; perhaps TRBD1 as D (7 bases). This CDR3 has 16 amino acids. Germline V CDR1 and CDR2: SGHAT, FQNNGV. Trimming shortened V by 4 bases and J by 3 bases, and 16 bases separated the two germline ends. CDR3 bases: TGTGCCAGCAGCTACCGGAGGGGGCGCAGCTACAATGAGCAGTTCTTC. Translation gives CASSYRRGRSYNEQFF.

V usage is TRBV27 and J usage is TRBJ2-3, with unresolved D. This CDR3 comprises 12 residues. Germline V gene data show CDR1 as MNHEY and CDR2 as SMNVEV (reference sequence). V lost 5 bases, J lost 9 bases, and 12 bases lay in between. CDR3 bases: TGTGCCAGCAGTACCATCGACCGGACGCAGTATTTT. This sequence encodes CASSTIDRTQYF.

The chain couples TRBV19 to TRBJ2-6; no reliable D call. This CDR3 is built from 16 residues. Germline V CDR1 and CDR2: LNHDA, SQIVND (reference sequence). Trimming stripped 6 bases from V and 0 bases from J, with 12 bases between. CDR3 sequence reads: CASRNRGSSGANVLTF. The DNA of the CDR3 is TGTGCCAGTAGGAACAGAGGCAGCTCTGGGGCCAACGTCCTGACTTTC.

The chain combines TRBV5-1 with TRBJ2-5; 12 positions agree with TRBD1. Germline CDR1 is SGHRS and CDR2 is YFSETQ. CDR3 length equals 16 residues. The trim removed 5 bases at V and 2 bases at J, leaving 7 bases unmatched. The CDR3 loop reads CASRTGQGAGQETQYF. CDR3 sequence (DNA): TGCGCCAGCAGGACGGGACAGGGGGCCGGGCAAGAGACCCAGTACTTC.

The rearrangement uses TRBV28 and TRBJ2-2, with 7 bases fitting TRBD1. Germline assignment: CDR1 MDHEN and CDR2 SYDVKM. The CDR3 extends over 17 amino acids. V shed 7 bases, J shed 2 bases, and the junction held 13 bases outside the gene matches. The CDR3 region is CASTHRGFRTNTGELFF. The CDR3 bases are TGTGCCAGCACCCACAGGGGTTTCAGAACTAACACCGGGGAGCTGTTTTTT.

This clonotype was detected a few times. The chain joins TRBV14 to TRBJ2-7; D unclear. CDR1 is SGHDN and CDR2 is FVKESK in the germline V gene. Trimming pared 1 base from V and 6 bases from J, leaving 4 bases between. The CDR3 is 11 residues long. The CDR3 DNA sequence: TGTGCCAGCAGCCAAGCGATCGAGCAGTACTTC. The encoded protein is CASSQAIEQYF.

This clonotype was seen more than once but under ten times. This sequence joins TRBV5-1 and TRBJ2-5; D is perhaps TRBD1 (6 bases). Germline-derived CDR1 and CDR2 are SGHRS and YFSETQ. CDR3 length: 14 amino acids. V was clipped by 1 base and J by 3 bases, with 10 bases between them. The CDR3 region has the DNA TGCGCCAGCAGCTTGAGGGACACCGAAGAGACCCAGTACTTC. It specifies CASSLRDTEETQYF.

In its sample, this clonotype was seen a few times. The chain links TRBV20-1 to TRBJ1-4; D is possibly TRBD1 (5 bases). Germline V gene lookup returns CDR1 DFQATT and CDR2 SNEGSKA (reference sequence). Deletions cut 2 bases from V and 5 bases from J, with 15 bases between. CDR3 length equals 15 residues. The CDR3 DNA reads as TGCAGTGCTAGACCCCCGGGACGGAAGAATGAAAAACTGTTTTTT. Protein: CSARPPGRKNEKLFF.

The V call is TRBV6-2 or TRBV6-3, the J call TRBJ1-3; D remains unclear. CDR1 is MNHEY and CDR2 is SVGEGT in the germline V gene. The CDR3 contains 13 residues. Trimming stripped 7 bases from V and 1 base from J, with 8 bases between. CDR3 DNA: TGTGCCAGCAACGCCTGGTCTGGAAACACCATATATTTT. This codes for CASNAWSGNTIYF.

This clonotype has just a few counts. CDR3 amino acids: CASSVLPQREGGNEQFF. CDR3 in DNA: TGTGCCAGCAGCGTACTACCCCAGCGGGAGGGAGGGAATGAGCAGTTCTTC. The rearrangement joins TRBV9 to TRBJ2-1; TRBD2 aligns across 10 bases. The CDR3 loop spans 17 amino acids. V shed 1 base and J 7 bases; nucleotides not matched to a gene: 11. CDR1 and CDR2 from the germline V gene are SGDLS and YYNGEE.

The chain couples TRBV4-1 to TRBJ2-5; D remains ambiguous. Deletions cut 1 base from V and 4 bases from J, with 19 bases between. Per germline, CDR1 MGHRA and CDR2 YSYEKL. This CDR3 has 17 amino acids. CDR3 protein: CASSQGWFPNTRETQYF. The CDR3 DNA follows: TGCGCCAGCAGCCAAGGGTGGTTCCCTAACACGCGAGAGACCCAGTACTTC.

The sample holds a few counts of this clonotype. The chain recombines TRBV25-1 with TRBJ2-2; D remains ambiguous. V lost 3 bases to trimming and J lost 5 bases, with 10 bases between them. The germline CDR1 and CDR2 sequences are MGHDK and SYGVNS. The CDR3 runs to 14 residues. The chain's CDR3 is CASSDLSSTGELFF. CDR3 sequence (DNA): TGTGCCAGCAGTGATTTGAGTTCGACCGGGGAGCTGTTTTTT.

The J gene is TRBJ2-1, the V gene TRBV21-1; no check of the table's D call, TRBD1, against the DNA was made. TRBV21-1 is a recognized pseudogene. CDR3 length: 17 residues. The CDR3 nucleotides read TGTGCCAGCAGACCCAGTCTCTCCAGGGGGCGTGATAATGAGCAGTTCTTC. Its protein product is CASRPSLSRGRDNEQFF.